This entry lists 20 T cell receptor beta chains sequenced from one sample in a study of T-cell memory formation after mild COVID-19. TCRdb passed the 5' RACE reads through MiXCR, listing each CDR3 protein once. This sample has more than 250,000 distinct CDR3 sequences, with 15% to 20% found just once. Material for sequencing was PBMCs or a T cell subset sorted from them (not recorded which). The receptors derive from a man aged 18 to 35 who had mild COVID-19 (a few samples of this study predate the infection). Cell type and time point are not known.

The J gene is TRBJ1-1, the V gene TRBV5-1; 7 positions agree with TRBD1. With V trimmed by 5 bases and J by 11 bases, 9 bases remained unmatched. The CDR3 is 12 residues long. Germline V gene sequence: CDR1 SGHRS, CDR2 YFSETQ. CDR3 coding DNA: TGCGCCAGCAGGGAATCACAGGGGCGGGCTTTCTTT. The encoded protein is CASRESQGRAFF.

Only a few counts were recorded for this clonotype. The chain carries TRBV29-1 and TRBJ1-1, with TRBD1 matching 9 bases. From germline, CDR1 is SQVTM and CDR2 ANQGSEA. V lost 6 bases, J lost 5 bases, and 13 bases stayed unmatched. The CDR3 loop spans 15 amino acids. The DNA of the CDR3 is TGCAGCGTGAAACTAGAACAGGGGGCGCAAACTGAAGCTTTCTTT. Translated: CSVKLEQGAQTEAFF. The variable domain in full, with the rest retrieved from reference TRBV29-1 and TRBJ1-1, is SAVISQKPSRDICQRGTSLTIQCQVDSQVTMMFWYRQQPGQSLTLIATANQGSEATYESGFVIDKFPISRPNLTFSTLTVSNMSPEDSSIYLCSVKLEQGAQTEAFFGQGTRLTVV.

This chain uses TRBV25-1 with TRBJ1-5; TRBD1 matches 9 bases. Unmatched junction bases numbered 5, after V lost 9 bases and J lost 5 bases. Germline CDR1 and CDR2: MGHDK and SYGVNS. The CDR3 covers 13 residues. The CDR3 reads CASAGTGYQPQHF. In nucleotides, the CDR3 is TGTGCCAGTGCCGGGACAGGGTATCAGCCCCAGCATTTT. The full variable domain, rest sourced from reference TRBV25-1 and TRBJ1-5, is EADIYQTPRYLVIGTGKKITLECSQTMGHDKMYWYQQDPGMELHLIHYSYGVNSTEKGDLSSESTVSRIRTEHFPLTLESARPSHTSQYLCASAGTGYQPQHFGDGTRLSIL.

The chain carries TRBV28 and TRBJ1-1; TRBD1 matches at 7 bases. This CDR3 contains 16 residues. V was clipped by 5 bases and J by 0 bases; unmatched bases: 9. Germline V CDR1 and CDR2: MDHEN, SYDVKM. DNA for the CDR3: TGTGCCAGCAGTAGAAGGGAGACAGGGTTGAACACTGAAGCTTTCTTT. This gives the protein CASSRRETGLNTEAFF.

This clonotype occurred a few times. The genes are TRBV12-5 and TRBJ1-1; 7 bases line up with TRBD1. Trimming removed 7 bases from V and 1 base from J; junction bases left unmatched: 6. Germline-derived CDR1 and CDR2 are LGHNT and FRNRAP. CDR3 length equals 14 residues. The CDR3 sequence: CASAGTVENTEAFF. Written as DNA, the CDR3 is TGTGCTAGTGCCGGGACAGTGGAGAACACTGAAGCTTTCTTT.

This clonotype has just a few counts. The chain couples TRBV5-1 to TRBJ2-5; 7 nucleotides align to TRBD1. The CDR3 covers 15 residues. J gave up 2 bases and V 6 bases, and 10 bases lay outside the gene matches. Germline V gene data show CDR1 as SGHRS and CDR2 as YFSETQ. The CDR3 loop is CASKEQGNRQETQYF. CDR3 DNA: TGCGCCAGCAAGGAACAGGGGAATAGGCAAGAGACCCAGTACTTC.

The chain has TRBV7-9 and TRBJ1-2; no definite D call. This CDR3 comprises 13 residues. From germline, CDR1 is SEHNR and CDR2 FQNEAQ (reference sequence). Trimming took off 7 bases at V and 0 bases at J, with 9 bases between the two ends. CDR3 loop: CASTIEANYGYTF. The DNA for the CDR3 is TGTGCCAGCACCATAGAGGCTAACTATGGCTACACCTTC.

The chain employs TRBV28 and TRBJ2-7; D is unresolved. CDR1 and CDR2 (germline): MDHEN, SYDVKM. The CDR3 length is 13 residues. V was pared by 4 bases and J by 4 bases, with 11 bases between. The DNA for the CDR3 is TGTGCCAGCAGTTCCCGGGCCCCTTACGAGCAGTACGTC. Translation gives CASSSRAPYEQYV.

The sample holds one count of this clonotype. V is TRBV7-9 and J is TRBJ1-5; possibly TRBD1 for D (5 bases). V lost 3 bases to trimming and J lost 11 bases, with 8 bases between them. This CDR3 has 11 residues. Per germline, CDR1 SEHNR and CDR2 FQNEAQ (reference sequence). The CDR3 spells CASSLGESQHF. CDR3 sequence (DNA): TGTGCCAGCAGCTTGGGGGAATCCCAGCATTTT.

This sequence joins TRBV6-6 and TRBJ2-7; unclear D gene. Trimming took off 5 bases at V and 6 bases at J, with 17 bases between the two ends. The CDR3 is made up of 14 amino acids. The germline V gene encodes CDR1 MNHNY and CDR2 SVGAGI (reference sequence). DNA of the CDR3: TGTGCCAGCAGTACCAATCTCGGTCTGTCCGAGCAGTACTTC. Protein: CASSTNLGLSEQYF.

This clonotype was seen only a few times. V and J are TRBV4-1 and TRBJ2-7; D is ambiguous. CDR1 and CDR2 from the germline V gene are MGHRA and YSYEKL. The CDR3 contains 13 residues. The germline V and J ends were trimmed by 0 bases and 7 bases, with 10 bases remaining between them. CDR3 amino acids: CASSQDPAGEQYF. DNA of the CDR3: TGCGCCAGCAGCCAAGATCCGGCAGGAGAGCAGTACTTC.

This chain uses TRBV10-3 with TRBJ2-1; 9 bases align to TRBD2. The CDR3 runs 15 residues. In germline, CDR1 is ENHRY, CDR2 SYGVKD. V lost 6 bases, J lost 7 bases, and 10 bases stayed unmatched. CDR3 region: CAIRDSGGRRNEQFF. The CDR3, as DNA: TGTGCCATCAGGGATAGCGGGGGACGCCGGAATGAGCAGTTCTTC.

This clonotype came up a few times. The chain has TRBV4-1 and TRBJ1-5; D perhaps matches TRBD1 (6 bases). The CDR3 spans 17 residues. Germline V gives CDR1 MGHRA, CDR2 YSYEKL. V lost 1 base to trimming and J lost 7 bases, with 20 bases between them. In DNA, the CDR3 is TGCGCCAGCAGCCAAGTTGGGGGCAGGGCCTGGGGGCAGCCCCAGCATTTT. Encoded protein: CASSQVGGRAWGQPQHF.

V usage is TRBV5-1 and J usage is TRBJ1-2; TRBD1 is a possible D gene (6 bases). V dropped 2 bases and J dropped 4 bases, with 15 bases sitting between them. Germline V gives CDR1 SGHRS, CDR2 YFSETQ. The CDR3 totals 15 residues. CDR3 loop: CASSFRGATSYGYTF. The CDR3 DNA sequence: TGCGCCAGCAGCTTCCGGGGGGCCACTTCCTATGGCTACACCTTC.

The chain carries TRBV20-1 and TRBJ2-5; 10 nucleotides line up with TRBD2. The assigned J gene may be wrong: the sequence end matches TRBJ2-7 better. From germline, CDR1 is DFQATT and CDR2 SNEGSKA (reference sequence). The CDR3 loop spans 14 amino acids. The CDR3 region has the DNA TGCAGTGCTGGGTCTAGCGGGAGTTCCTACGAGCAGTACTTC. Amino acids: CSAGSSGSSYEQYF.

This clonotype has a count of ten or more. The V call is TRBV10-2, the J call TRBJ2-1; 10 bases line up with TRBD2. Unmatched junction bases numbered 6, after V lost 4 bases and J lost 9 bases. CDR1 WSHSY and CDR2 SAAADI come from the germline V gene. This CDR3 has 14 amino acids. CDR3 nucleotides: TGCGCCAGCAGTGTAAGCGGGGGGGCTAGTGAGCAGTTCTTC. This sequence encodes CASSVSGGASEQFF.

CDR3 coding DNA: TGTGCCAGCAGCCTAAGCAGCCTAGGGTTAGAGCAGTTCTTC. Protein: CASSLSSLGLEQFF. This chain links TRBV3-1 with TRBJ2-1; D ambiguous. The CDR3 length is 14 residues. CDR1 and CDR2 (germline): LGHDT, YNNKEL (reference sequence). V was clipped by 4 bases and J by 10 bases, with 17 bases between them.

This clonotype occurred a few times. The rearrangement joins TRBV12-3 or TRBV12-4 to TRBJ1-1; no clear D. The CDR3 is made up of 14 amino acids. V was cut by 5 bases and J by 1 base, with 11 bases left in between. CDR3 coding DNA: TGTGCCAGCAGTCCTCGTCTGACGAACACTGAAGCTTTCTTT. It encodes CASSPRLTNTEAFF.

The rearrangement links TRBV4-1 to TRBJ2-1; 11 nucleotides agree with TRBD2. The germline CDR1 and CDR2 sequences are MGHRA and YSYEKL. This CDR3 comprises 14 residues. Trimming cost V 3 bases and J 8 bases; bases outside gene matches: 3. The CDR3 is CASSQVSGGDEQFF. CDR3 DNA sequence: TGCGCCAGCAGCCAGGTTAGCGGGGGGGATGAGCAGTTCTTC.

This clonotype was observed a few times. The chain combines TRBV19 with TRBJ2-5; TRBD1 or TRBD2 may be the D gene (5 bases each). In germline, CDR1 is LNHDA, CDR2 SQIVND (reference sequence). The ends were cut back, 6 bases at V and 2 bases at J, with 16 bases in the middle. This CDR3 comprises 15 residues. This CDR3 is CASSRLRDGQETQYF. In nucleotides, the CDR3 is TGTGCCAGTAGCCGTCTCAGGGACGGTCAAGAGACCCAGTACTTC.